This entry features one T cell receptor beta chain sequence. Its antigen is not identified. Using immunoSEQ multiplex PCR, the repertoire was profiled, and TCRdb retains in-frame clones only, with some absent. This sample yields around 77,000 clones, of which under 95% are seen a single time; about 0.14% belongs to the top ten. The data derive from a study of human versus mouse CDR3 diversity and MHC coevolution. Notes on the study in general: iCHAO1 estimated the human TCR beta repertoire at about 1.5 million clonotypes. Most of the three human donors had the lowest clonal inequality.

The junction had 5 bases not matched to a gene; V was cut back by 2 bases and J by 3 bases. The CDR3 is 15 amino acids. CDR1 SGHRS and CDR2 YFSETQ come from the germline V gene. The sample comprised naive CD4+ T cells from blood. Subset noted: CD45RO-negative CD62L-positive naive CD4 T cells. This chain links TRBV5-1 with TRBJ2-5; 9 bases match TRBD2. This receptor was identified in a person between 25 and 70 years old in good health. CDR3 DNA: TGCGCCAGCAGCTTCCAGCGGGGGGCTAAAGAGACCCAGTACTTC. This codes for CASSFQRGAKETQYF.